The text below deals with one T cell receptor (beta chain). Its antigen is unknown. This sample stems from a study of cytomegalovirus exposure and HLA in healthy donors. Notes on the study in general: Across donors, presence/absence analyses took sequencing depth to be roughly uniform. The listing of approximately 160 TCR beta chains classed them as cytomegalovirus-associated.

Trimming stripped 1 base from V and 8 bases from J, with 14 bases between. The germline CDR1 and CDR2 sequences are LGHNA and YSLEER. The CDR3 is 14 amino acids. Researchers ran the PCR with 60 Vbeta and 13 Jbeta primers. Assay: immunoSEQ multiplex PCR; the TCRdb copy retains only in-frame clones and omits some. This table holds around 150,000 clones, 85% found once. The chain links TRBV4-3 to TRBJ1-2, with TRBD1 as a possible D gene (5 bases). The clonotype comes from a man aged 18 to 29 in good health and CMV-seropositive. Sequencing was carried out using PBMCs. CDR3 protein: CASSQAQGGRGYTF. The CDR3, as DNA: TGCGCCAGCAGCCAAGCCCAGGGAGGGAGGGGCTACACCTTC.